This record concerns one T cell receptor (beta chain) sequence. What it binds is not known. Amplification used 60 Vbeta primers and 13 Jbeta primers. TCRdb keeps only in-frame clones here, not all; method: immunoSEQ multiplex PCR. Its table lists 60,000 to 65,000 clones. This specimen comes from a study of cytomegalovirus exposure and HLA in healthy donors. Findings and caveats of the study: It was confirmed in vitro that a few of the CMV-associated chains were specific for CMV antigens. Usually a TCR sequence was rare, but some public TCRs were found in many donors.

V was shortened by 4 bases and J by 4 bases, with 14 bases between the two germline ends. The CDR3 has 15 residues. Germline V gene sequence: CDR1 MNHEY, CDR2 SVGAGI. The source is a young woman in good health and CMV-seronegative. Sequencing was carried out using PBMCs. The J gene is TRBJ2-1, the V gene TRBV6-5, with D perhaps matching TRBD2 (5 bases). The CDR3 coding sequence is TGTGCCAGCAGTTTCGAGGGAATTGGGTACAATGAGCAGTTCTTC. It is translated as CASSFEGIGYNEQFF.